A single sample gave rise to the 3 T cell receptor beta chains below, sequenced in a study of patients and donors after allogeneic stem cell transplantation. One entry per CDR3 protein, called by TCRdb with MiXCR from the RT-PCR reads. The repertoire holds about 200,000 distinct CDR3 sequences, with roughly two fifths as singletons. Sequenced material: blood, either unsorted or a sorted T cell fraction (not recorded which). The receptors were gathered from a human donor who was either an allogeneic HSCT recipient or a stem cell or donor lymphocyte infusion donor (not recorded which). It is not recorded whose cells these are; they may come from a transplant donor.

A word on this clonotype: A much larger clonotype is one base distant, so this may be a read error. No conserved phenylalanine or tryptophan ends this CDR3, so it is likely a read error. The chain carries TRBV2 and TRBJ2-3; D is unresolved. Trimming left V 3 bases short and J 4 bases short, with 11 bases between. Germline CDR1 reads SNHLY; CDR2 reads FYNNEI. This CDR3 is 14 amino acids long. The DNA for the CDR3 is TGTGCCAGCAGTGAGTCGCGATTAGCAGATACGCAGTATTTG. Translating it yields CASSESRLADTQYL.

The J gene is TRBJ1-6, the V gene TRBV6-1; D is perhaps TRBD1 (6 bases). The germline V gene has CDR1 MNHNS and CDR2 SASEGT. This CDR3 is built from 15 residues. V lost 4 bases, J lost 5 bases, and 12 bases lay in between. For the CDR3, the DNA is TGTGCCAGCAGTGCAGGACAGTTTAATAATTCACCCCTCCACTTT. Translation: CASSAGQFNNSPLHF.

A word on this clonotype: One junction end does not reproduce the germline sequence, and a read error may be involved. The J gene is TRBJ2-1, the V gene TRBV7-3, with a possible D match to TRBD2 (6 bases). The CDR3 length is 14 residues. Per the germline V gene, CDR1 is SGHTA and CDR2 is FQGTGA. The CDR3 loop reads CASSLRDSNNEQFF. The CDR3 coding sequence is TGTGCCAGCAGCTTAAGGGACTCCAACAATGAGCAGTTCTTC. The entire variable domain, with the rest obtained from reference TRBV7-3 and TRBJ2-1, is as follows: GAGVSQTPSNKVTEKGKYVELRCDPISGHTALYWYRQSLGQGPEFLIYFQGTGAADDSGLPNDRFFAVRPEGSVSTLKIQRTERGDSAVYLCASSLRDSNNEQFFGPGTRLTVL.